A selection of T cell receptor beta chains follows, all from one sample in a study of shared clonotypes between healthy human individuals. Only in-frame clones appear in the TCRdb table, and some are missing; sequencing was by immunoSEQ multiplex PCR. The sample has 2 million to 2.5 million clones; around 90% are singletons. The sequencing input was naive CD4+ T cells from PBMCs. These receptors all stem from a young man in good health. Some clones in this sample may be carry-over from other donors' samples. The CDR3 runs from the conserved cysteine through the conserved F or W. D genes are given only for firm matches. Clone size is stated in some rows and not others, as once, few, many or a class when expanded.

D gene	V gene	clone size	J gene	CDR3 protein	CDR3 DNA
-	TRBV10-2	-	TRBJ1-3	CASSGYGESSGNTIYF	TGCGCCAGCAGTGGATACGGAGAGAGCTCTGGAAACACCATATATTTT
TRBD1	TRBV10-3	-	TRBJ1-2	CAIRSGGAGGYTF	TGTGCCATCAGATCAGGGGGCGCGGGAGGCTACACCTTC
-	TRBV6-1	-	TRBJ2-5	CASSPEETQYF	TGTGCCAGCAGTCCCGAAGAGACCCAGTACTTC
-	TRBV27	-	TRBJ2-7	CASSSRQETYEQYF	TGTGCCAGCAGTTCGAGACAGGAAACCTACGAGCAGTACTTC
TRBD1	TRBV11-2	-	TRBJ1-1	CASRGQPPSEAFF	TGTGCCAGCAGGGGACAGCCACCGAGTGAAGCTTTCTTT
TRBD2	TRBV15	-	TRBJ2-3	CATSRLAGGPLSDTQYF	TGTGCCACCAGCAGATTAGCGGGAGGGCCTCTATCAGATACGCAGTATTTT
-	TRBV28	-	TRBJ1-2	CASSSKGWGYGYTF	TGTGCCAGCAGTTCAAAAGGCTGGGGCTATGGCTACACCTTC
-	TRBV28	once	TRBJ1-3	CASSLEEASGNTIYF	TGTGCCAGCAGTTTGGAGGAGGCATCTGGAAACACCATATATTTT
-	TRBV15	-	TRBJ1-2	CATSREARGGADYGYTF	TGTGCCACCAGCAGAGAGGCTCGTGGGGGGGCCGACTATGGCTACACCTTC
-	TRBV6-1	-	TRBJ2-7	CASSEVVGGSYEQYF	TGTGCCAGCAGTGAAGTGGTGGGGGGTAGTTACGAGCAGTACTTC
TRBD1	TRBV19	-	TRBJ1-1	CASSATGGAEAFF	TGTGCCAGTAGCGCAACAGGGGGAGCTGAAGCTTTCTTT
-	TRBV5-5	-	TRBJ1-2	CASSLGTAGYTF	TGTGCCAGCAGCTTGGGGACAGCTGGCTACACCTTC
TRBD2	TRBV27	-	TRBJ2-1	CASSFTLRTSNEQFF	TGTGCCAGCAGTTTTACCCTACGGACTAGCAATGAGCAGTTCTTC
TRBD1	TRBV28	-	TRBJ1-2	CASSLFGGGRGYTF	TGTGCCAGCAGTTTATTTGGAGGGGGCAGAGGCTACACCTTC
-	TRBV5-4	-	TRBJ2-7	CASSLAGLASAEQYF	TGTGCCAGCAGCTTGGCCGGTCTAGCGAGTGCCGAGCAGTACTTC
-	TRBV5-6	-	TRBJ1-1	CASSLRGGTEAFF	TGTGCCAGCAGCTTGAGAGGTGGCACTGAAGCTTTCTTT
-	TRBV5-4	-	TRBJ1-1	CASSLDRASTEAFF	TGTGCCAGCAGCTTGGACAGGGCCAGCACTGAAGCTTTCTTT
-	TRBV9	-	TRBJ1-5	CASSEGGGNQPQHF	TGTGCCAGCAGCGAGGGGGGAGGCAATCAGCCCCAGCATTTT
TRBD1	TRBV19	-	TRBJ1-5	CASSIRPGQRTDSNQPQHF	TGTGCCAGTAGTATCCGTCCGGGACAGAGAACGGATAGCAATCAGCCCCAGCATTTT
-	TRBV27	-	TRBJ2-7	CASSYPDRYEQYF	TGTGCCAGCAGTTACCCAGACAGGTACGAGCAGTACTTC
-	TRBV7-8	-	TRBJ2-5	CASILKLRGDQETQYF	TGTGCCAGCATCCTAAAACTTCGGGGAGATCAAGAGACCCAGTACTTC
TRBD1	TRBV16	-	TRBJ1-1	CASSLEGARNTEAFF	TGTGCCAGCAGCCTTGAGGGGGCCAGGAACACTGAAGCTTTCTTT
TRBD2	TRBV7-3	-	TRBJ2-7	CASSRGLAGYGEQYF	TGTGCCAGCAGCAGAGGACTAGCGGGATATGGCGAGCAGTACTTC
TRBD2	TRBV10-3	-	TRBJ2-1	CAIRELAGGYNEQFF	TGTGCCATCAGGGAACTAGCGGGAGGATATAATGAGCAGTTCTTC
-	TRBV30	-	TRBJ2-7	CAWRAPFGGLREQYF	TGTGCCTGGAGGGCCCCTTTCGGGGGATTACGTGAGCAGTACTTC
TRBD1	TRBV28	-	TRBJ1-1	CASSQGTGSLNTEAFF	TGTGCCAGCAGCCAGGGGACAGGGAGCCTAAACACTGAAGCTTTCTTT
-	TRBV11-3	-	TRBJ2-1	CASSLDPAKEGTSYNEQFF	TGTGCCAGCAGCTTAGATCCAGCAAAGGAAGGGACCTCCTACAATGAGCAGTTCTTC
-	TRBV7-9	-	TRBJ2-5	CASSSRREGSEKTGTQYF	TGTGCCAGCAGCTCCCGTCGAGAGGGCTCTGAAAAGACGGGGACCCAGTACTTC
-	TRBV5-4	-	TRBJ2-1	CASSSPHVERMNEQFF	TGTGCCAGCAGCTCCCCCCATGTGGAGCGGATGAATGAGCAGTTCTTC
-	TRBV6-1	once	TRBJ1-2	CASSDFLSIGYTF	TGTGCCAGCAGTGACTTCCTATCTATCGGCTACACCTTC
-	TRBV5-5	-	TRBJ2-7	CASIHSAADSYEQYF	TGTGCCAGCATCCATTCTGCGGCAGATTCCTACGAGCAGTACTTC
TRBD1	TRBV28	-	TRBJ2-7	CASSLSGTGGIEQYF	TGTGCCAGCAGTCTCTCCGGGACAGGGGGTATCGAGCAGTACTTC
-	TRBV28	-	TRBJ2-1	CASSLPALEQFF	TGTGCCAGCAGTTTACCGGCCCTTGAGCAGTTCTTC